This T cell receptor beta chain is drawn from a study of blood T cell repertoires in COVID-19. Germline V gene data show CDR1 as MNHEY and CDR2 as SMNVEV (reference sequence). The CDR3 covers 16 residues. The V gene lost 3 bases and the J gene lost 1 base, with 15 bases spanning the gap. Libraries were prepared by immunoSEQ multiplex PCR; TCRdb keeps only in-frame clonotypes and omits some of them. The data hold 150,000 to 200,000 clones, with about 80% observed a single time. There are many counts of this clone. This chain joins TRBV27 and TRBJ1-1; a weak D match, TRBD1 (6 bases). The sample was peripheral blood. This sequence originates from a man between 60 and 75 years old with acute or convalescent COVID-19. CDR3 DNA sequence: TGTGCCAGCAGTTTTCGACTCACGACAGGGAACACTGAAGCTTTCTTT. Amino acid sequence: CASSFRLTTGNTEAFF.